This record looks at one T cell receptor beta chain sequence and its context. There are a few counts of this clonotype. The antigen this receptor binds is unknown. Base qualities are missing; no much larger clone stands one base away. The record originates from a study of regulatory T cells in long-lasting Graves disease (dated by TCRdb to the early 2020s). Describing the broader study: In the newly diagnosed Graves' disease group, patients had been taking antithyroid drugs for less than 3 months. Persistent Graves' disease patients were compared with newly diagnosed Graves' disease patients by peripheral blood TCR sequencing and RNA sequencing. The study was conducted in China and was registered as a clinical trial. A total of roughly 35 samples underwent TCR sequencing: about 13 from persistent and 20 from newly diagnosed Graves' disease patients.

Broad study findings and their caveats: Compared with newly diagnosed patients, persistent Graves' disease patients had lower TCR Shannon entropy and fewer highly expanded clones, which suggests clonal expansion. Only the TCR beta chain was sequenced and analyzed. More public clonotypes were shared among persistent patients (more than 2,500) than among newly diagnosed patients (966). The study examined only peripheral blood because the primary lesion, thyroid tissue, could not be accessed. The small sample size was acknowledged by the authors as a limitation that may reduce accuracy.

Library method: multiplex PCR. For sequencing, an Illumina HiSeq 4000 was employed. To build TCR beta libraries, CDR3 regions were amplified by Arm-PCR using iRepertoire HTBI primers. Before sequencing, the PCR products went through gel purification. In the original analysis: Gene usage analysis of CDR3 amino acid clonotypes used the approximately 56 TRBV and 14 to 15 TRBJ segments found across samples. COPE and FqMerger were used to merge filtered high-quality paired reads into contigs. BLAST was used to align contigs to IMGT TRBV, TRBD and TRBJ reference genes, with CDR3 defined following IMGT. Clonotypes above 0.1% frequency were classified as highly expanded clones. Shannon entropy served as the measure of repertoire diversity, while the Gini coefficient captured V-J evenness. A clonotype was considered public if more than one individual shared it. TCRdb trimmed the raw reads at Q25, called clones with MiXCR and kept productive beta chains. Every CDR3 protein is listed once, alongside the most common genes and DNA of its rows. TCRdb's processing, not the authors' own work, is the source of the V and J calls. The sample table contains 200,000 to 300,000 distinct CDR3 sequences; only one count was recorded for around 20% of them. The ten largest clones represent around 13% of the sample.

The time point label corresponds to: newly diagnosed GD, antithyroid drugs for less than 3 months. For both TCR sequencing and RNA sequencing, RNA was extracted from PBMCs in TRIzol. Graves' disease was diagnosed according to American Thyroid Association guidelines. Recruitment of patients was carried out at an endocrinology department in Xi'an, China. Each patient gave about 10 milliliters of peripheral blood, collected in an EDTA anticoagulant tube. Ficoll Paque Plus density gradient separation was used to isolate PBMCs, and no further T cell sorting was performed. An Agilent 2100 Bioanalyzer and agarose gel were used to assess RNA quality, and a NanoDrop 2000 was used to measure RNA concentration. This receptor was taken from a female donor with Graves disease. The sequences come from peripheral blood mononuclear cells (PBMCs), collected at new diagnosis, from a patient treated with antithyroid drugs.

In nucleotide form, the sequence is TGCAGCGTTAGCGATTCACCCGCAACTAATGAAAAACTGTTTTTT. Protein translation: CSVSDSPATNEKLFF. The V and J genes are TRBV29-1 and TRBJ1-4, with the D gene uncertain. Sequences SQVTM (CDR1) and ANQGSEA (CDR2) are obtained from the germline V gene. V and J are truncated by 5 bases and 0 bases respectively, leaving an intervening sequence of 13 bases. From cysteine to phenylalanine, the CDR3 is 15 amino acids long. The retained sequence is limited to the CDR3, 45 bases, with the frame set at the first base.